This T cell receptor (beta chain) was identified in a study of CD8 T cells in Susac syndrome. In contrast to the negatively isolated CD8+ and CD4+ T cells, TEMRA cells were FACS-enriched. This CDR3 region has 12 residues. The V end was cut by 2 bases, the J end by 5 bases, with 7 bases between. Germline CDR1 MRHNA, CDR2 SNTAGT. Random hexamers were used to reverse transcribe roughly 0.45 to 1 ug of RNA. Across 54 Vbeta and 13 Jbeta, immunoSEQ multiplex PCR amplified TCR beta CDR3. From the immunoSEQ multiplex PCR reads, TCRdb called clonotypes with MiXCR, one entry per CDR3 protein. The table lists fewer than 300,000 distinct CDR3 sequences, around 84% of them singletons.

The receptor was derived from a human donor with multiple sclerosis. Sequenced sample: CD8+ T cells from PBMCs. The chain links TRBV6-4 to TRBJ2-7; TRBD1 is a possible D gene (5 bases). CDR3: CASSDIGDEQYF. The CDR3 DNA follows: TGTGCCAGCAGTGACATAGGGGACGAGCAGTACTTC.